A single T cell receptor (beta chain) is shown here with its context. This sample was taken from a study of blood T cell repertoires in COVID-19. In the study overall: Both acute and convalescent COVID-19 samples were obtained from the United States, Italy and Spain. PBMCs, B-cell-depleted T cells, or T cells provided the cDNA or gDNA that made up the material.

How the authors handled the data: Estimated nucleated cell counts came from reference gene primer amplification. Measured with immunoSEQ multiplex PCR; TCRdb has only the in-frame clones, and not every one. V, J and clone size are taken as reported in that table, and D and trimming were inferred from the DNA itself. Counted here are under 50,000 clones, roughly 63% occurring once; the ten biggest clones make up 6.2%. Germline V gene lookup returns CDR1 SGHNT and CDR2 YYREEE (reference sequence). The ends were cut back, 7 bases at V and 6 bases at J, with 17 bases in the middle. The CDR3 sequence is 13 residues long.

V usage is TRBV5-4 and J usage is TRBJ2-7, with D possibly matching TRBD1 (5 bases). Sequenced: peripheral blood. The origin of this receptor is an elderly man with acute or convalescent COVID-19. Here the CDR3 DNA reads TGTGCCAGCTCCAAAGGGGTTGAACGCGAGCAGTACTTC. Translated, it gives CASSKGVEREQYF.